This note documents a single TCR beta chain sequence. Ten or more counts support this clonotype. Which antigen it targets is not known. Base qualities are not provided; no much larger clone lies one nucleotide away. Sequencer: Illumina HiSeq 2500. Quantitative 5'-RACE with molecular barcodes was the method used to prepare the TCR beta libraries. From the authors' description of their analysis: A new computational method, built on a probabilistic model of VDJ rearrangement, was used to identify disease-linked TCR variants. The public reads were reprocessed in TCRdb via fastp at Q25 and MiXCR, keeping in-frame beta chains. When rows share a CDR3 protein, they turn into one entry using the most common DNA and genes. TCRdb, rather than the study authors, made the V and J calls. The sample has about 210,000 distinct CDR3 sequences on record, approximately 8.4% of them singletons. Roughly 5% of the sample rests with the top ten.

The germline V gene encodes CDR1 SGHDT and CDR2 YYEEEE. The CDR3 runs 13 amino acids, cysteine and phenylalanine included. The sequence is cut down to CDR3 DNA, 39 bases in frame from base 1. V loses 2 bases, J loses 5 bases, and the germline ends lie 10 bases apart. This specimen belongs to a study of CD8 T cells in ankylosing spondylitis (dated by TCRdb to about 2017). Background for the entire study: To find TCR variants linked to disease, the study profiled T cell receptor beta repertoires in ankylosing spondylitis patients and healthy donors. Peripheral blood samples were taken, and synovial fluid was additionally collected from ankylosing spondylitis patients. The full study cohort comprised 25 ankylosing spondylitis patients and 85 to 120 healthy donors. The study at large found these results: Blood from ankylosing spondylitis patients appeared to be characterized by a TCR beta motif composed of under 10 highly homologous amino acid variants. Significant enrichment of the disease-linked clones was reported in matched synovial fluid samples from ankylosing spondylitis patients. The disease-linked clones showed a CD8+ phenotype and occurred at relatively low frequencies in peripheral blood. Some motif variants had previously been reported in the synovial fluid and blood of reactive arthritis patients, which suggests shared mechanisms of disease initiation.

The sequence was collected from a female donor with ankylosing spondylitis or in good health (not recorded which). The sequenced sample was blood, either unsorted or a sorted T cell fraction (not recorded which). The chain uses TRBV5-6 and TRBJ1-2; no D gene is confidently identified. In nucleotide form, the sequence is TGTGCCAGCAGCTTAATGCTAGAGTATGGCTACACCTTC. Translated, this is CASSLMLEYGYTF.